Each of the 11 T cell receptor beta chains below was sequenced from the same sample in a study of T cell clonotyping in hematopoietic cell transplantation. Data came from immunoSEQ multiplex PCR; TCRdb stores just in-frame clones and leaves some out. The data hold under 4,000 clones, with under 80% observed a single time. The input for sequencing was peripheral blood mononuclear cells, taken 30 days after allogeneic stem cell transplant. The receptor set was obtained from a male patient in his 40s who had an allogeneic stem cell transplant from an unrelated donor, so the T cells may come from the graft donor. Some clones in this sample may be carry-over from other donors' samples.

This chain uses TRBV4-2 with TRBJ2-1; 8 bases are a match to TRBD1. The CDR3 contains 19 residues. Germline-derived CDR1 and CDR2 are LGHNA and YNFKEQ. V lost 0 bases and J lost 0; bases outside the gene matches: 10. DNA of the CDR3: TGTGCCAGCAGCCAAGACGGACAGGGTTCGTGGAGCTCCTACAATGAGCAGTTCTTC. Translation gives CASSQDGQGSWSSYNEQFF.

This sequence joins TRBV7-8 and TRBJ1-2; D unclear. Trimming left V 6 bases short and J 0 bases short, with 11 bases between. The CDR3 length is 14 residues. CDR1 SGHVS and CDR2 FQNEAQ come from the germline V gene. The CDR3 here is CASSGVRANYGYTF. The DNA of the CDR3 is TGTGCCAGCAGTGGGGTCCGTGCTAACTATGGCTACACCTTC.

The chain is built from TRBV5-1 and TRBJ1-2; D is unresolved. The CDR3 contains 13 residues. V gave up 4 bases and J gave up 7 bases, with 14 bases separating them. Germline V gene data show CDR1 as SGHRS and CDR2 as YFSETQ. The CDR3 nucleotides are TGCGCCAGCAGCCCAGCCCAACCTGGTGGCTACACCTTC. Amino acid sequence: CASSPAQPGGYTF.

The rearrangement uses TRBV29-1 and TRBJ2-2; D may be TRBD1 (5 bases). Germline CDR1 is SQVTM and CDR2 is ANQGSEA. Deletions cut 0 bases from V and 1 base from J, with 6 bases between. The CDR3 covers 14 residues. Here the CDR3 reads CSVEDQGNTGELFF. The DNA of the CDR3 is TGCAGCGTTGAAGATCAGGGGAACACCGGGGAGCTGTTTTTT.

The DNA for the CDR3 is TGTGCCAGCAGAGGGGGTTTAAGCACTGAAGCTTTCTTT. This sequence encodes CASRGGLSTEAFF. The chain employs TRBV28 and TRBJ1-1, with TRBD1 as a possible D gene (6 bases). This CDR3 is built from 13 residues. Looked up from germline, CDR1 is MDHEN and CDR2 is SYDVKM. Trimming shortened V by 6 bases and J by 4 bases, and 12 bases separated the two germline ends.

The chain links TRBV28 to TRBJ1-2; the match to TRBD1 covers 9 bases. Trimming took 5 bases from V and 6 from J; bases not matched to a gene: 10. This CDR3 contains 15 residues. From germline, CDR1 is MDHEN and CDR2 SYDVKM. CDR3 loop: CASSLLHGDRDGYTF. Here the CDR3 DNA reads TGTGCCAGCAGTCTCCTACACGGGGACAGGGATGGCTACACCTTC.

The rearrangement uses TRBV28 and TRBJ2-4, with D possibly being TRBD2 (6 bases). The CDR3 loop spans 11 amino acids. V dropped 2 bases and J dropped 12 bases, with 8 bases sitting between them. CDR1 and CDR2 (germline): MDHEN, SYDVKM. The CDR3 DNA is TGTGCCAGCAGTTTAGGAGGGAATCAGTACTTC. This translates into CASSLGGNQYF.

The rearrangement uses TRBV4-2 and TRBJ2-7, with D tentatively TRBD1 or TRBD2 (7 bases each). Germline lookup yields CDR1 LGHNA and CDR2 YNFKEQ. This CDR3 has 17 residues. Trimming took 0 bases from V and 2 from J, leaving 17 bases between them. The CDR3 DNA is TGTGCCAGCAGCCAAGATACAGGGGCTAGCGGAGCCTACGAGCAGTACTTC. Translation gives CASSQDTGASGAYEQYF.

This clone has a single count. In DNA, the CDR3 is TGTGCCTGGACCCGCCCTGACAGGTCGAACACTGAAGCTTTCTTT. Protein: CAWTRPDRSNTEAFF. The genes are TRBV30 and TRBJ1-1, with D perhaps matching TRBD1 (6 bases). CDR1 and CDR2 (germline): GTSNPN, SVGIG (reference sequence). The CDR3 is 15 residues long. Trimming left V 4 bases short and J 1 base short, with 16 bases between.

V is TRBV5-1 and J is TRBJ2-1, with a possible D match to TRBD1 (6 bases). CDR1 is SGHRS, CDR2 YFSETQ, per germline. The CDR3 loop spans 14 amino acids. The ends were cut back, 4 bases at V and 1 base at J, with 9 bases in the middle. The CDR3 protein is CASSLRGSYNEQFF. In DNA, the CDR3 is TGCGCCAGCAGCCTCAGGGGTTCCTACAATGAGCAGTTCTTC.

The CDR3 spells CASSRALAGRNYGYTF. In DNA form, the CDR3 reads TGCGCCAGCAGCAGAGCTCTTGCAGGACGAAACTATGGCTACACCTTC. The chain carries TRBV4-3 and TRBJ1-2, with unresolved D. This CDR3 comprises 16 residues. Trimming pared 5 bases from V and 2 bases from J, leaving 18 bases between. Germline values: CDR1 LGHNA, CDR2 YSLEER.